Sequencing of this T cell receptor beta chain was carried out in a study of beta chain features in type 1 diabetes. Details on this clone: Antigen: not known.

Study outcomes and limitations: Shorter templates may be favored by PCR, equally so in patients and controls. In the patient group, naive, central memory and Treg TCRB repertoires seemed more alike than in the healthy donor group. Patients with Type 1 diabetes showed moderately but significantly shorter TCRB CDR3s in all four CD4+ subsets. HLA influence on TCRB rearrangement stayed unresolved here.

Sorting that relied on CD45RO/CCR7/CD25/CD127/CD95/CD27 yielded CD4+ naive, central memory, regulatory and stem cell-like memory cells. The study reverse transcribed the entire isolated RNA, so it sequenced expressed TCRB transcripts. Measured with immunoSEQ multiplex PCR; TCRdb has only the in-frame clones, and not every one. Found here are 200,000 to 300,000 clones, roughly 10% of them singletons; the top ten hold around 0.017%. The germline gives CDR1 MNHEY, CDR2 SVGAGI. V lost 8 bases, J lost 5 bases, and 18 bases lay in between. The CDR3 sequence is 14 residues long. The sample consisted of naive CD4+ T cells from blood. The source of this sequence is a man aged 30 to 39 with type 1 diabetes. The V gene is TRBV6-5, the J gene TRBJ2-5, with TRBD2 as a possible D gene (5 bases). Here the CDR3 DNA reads TGTGCCAGCCACCCTTCGTCTAGCTGGGAGACCCAGTACTTC. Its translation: CASHPSSSWETQYF.